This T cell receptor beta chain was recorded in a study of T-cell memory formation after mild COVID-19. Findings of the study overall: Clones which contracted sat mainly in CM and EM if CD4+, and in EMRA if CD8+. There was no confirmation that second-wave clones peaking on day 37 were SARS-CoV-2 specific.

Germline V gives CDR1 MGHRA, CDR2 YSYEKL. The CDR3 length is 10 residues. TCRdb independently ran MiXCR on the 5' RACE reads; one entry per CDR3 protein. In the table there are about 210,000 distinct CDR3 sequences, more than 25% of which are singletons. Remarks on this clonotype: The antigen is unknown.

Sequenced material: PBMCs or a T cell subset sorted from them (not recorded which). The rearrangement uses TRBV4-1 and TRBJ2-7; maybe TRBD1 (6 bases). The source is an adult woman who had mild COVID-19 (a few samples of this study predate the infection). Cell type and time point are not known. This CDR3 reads CARQGPEQYF. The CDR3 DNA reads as TGCGCAAGGCAGGGGCCCGAGCAGTACTTC.